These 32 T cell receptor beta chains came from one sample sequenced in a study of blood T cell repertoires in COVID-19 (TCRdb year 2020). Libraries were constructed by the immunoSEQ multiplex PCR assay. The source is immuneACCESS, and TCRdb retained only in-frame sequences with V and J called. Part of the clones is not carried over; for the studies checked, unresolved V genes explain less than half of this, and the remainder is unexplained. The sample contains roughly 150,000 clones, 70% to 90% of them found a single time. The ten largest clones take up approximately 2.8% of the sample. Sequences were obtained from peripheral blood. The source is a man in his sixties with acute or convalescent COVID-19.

In DNA form, the CDR3 reads TGTGCCAGCAGTGAATCGGGGGGGCCCTTTGACGAGCAGTACTTC. Protein product: CASSESGGPFDEQYF. The V and J genes are TRBV25-1 and TRBJ2-7, with 8 nucleotides matching TRBD2. Germline lookup yields CDR1 MGHDK and CDR2 SYGVNS. This CDR3 comprises 15 residues. With 1 base clipped from V and 5 bases from J, the junction kept 7 bases outside the gene matches.

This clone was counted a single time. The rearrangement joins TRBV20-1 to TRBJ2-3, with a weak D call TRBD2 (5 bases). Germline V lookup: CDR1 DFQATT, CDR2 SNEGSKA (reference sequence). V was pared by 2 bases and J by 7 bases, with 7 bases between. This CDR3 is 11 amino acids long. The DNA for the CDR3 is TGCAGTGCTAGATACGGGAATACGCAGTATTTT. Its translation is CSARYGNTQYF.

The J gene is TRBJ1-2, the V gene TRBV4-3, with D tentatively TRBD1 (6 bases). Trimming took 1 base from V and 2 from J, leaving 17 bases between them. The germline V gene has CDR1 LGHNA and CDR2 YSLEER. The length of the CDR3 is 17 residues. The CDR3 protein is CASSQGGGDRPNYGYTF. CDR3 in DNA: TGCGCCAGCAGCCAAGGGGGGGGAGACAGGCCCAACTATGGCTACACCTTC.

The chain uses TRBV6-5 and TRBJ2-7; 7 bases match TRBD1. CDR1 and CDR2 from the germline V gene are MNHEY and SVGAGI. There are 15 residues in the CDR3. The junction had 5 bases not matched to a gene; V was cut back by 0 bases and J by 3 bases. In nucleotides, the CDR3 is TGTGCCAGCAGTTACTCGACAGGGAGTATCTACGAGCAGTACTTC. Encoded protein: CASSYSTGSIYEQYF.

CDR3 protein: CASSYEIPGELFF. The CDR3 DNA sequence: TGTGCCAGCAGTTACGAGATCCCCGGGGAGCTGTTTTTT. The chain links TRBV6-6 to TRBJ2-2; D uncertain. There are 13 residues in the CDR3. Trimming took 2 bases from V and 6 from J, leaving 7 bases between them. Germline CDR1 MNHNY, CDR2 SVGAGI (reference sequence).

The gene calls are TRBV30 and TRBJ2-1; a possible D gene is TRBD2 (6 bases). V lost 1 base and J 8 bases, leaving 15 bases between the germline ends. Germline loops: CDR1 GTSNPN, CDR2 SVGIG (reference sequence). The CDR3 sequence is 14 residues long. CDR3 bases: TGTGCCTGGAGTGAGGGACTCCCGACGGATGAGCAGTTCTTC. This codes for CAWSEGLPTDEQFF.

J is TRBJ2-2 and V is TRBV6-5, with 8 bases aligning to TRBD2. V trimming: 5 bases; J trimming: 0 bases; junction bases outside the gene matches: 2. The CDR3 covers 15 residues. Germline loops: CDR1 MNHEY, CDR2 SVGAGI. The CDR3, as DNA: TGTGCCAGCAGTCGGGGGGGGACGAACACCGGGGAGCTGTTTTTT. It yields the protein CASSRGGTNTGELFF.

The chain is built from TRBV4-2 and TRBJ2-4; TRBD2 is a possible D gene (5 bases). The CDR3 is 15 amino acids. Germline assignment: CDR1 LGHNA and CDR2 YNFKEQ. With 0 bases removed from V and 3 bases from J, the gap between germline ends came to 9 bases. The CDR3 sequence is CASSQEMGVKNIQYF. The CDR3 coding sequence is TGTGCCAGCAGCCAAGAAATGGGAGTCAAAAACATTCAGTACTTC.

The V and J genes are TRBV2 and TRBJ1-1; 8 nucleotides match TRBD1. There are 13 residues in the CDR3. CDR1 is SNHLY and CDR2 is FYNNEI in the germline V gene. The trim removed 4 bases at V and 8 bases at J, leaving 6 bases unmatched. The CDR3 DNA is TGTGCCAGCAGTGTAATACAGGGGGTAGAAGCTTTCTTT. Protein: CASSVIQGVEAFF.

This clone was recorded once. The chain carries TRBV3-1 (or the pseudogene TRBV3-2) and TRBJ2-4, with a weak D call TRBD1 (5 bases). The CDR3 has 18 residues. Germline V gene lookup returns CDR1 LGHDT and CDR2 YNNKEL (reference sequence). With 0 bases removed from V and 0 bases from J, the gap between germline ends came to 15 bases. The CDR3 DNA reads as TGTGCCAGCAGCCAAGAAGTAAGGGGCACACCAGCCAAAAACATTCAGTACTTC. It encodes CASSQEVRGTPAKNIQYF.

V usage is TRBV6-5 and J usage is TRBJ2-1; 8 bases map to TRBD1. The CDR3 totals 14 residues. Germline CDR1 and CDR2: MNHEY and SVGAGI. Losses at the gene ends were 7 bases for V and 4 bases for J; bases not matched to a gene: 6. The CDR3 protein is CASKEQGVYNEQFF. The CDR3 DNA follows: TGTGCCAGCAAAGAACAGGGGGTTTACAATGAGCAGTTCTTC.

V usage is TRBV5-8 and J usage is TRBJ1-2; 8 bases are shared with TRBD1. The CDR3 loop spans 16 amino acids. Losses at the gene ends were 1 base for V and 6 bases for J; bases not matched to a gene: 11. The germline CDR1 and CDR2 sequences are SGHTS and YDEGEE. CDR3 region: CASSLNRGSGSNGYTF. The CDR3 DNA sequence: TGTGCCAGCAGCTTGAACAGGGGGTCGGGCTCGAATGGCTACACCTTC.

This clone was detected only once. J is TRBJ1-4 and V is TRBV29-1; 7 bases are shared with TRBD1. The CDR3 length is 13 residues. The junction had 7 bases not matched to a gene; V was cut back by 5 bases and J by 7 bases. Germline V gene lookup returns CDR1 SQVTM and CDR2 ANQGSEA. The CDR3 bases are TGCAGCGTTCACAGGGGAGGAGGTGAAAAACTGTTTTTT. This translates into CSVHRGGGEKLFF.

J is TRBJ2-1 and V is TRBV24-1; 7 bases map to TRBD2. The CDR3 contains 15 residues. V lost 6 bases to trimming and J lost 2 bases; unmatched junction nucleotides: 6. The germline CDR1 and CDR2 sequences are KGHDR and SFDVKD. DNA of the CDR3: TGTGCCACCAGTTGGGGGGGTACCGCCTACAATGAGCAGTTCTTC. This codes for CATSWGGTAYNEQFF.

The CDR3 nucleotides are TGTGCCAGTAGTATAACCAGGCCGAATGAAAAACTGTTTTTT. Its protein product is CASSITRPNEKLFF. V gene TRBV19 combines with J gene TRBJ1-4; D gene uncertain. Germline assignment: CDR1 LNHDA and CDR2 SQIVND (reference sequence). Between the trimmed V and J ends, which lost 2 bases and 5 bases, there was a span of 9 bases. This CDR3 is built from 14 residues.

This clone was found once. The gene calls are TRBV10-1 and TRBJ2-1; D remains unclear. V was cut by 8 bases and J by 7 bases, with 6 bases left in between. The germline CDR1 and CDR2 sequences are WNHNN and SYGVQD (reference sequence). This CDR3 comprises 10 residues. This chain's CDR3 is CASPRNEQFF. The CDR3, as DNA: TGCGCCAGCCCCCGGAATGAGCAGTTCTTC.

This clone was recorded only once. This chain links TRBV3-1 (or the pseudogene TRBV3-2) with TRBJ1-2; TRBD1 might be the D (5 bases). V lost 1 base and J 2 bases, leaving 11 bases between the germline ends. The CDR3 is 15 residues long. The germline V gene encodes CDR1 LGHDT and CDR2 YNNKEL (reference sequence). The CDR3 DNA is TGTGCCAGCAGCCAAGGCTGGGGCAGCAACTATGGCTACACCTTC. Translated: CASSQGWGSNYGYTF.

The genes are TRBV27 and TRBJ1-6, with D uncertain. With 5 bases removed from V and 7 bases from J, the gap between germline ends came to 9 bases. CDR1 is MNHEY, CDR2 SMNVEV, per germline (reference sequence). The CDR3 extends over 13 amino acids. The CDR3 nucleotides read TGTGCCAGCAGTCCCAACACCAATTCACCCCTCCACTTT. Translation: CASSPNTNSPLHF.

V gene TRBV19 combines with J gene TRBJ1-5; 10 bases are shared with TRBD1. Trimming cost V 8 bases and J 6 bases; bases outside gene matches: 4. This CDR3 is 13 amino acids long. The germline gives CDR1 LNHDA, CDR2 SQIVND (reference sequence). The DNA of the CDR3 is TGTGCCAGTTGGACAGGGGGATTTCAGCCCCAGCATTTT. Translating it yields CASWTGGFQPQHF.

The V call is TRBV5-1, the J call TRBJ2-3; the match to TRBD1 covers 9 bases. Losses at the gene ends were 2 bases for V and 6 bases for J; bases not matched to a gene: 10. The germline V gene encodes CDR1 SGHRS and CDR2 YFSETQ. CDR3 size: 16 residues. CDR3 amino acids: CASSFSPGQGRDTQYF. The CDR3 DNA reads TGCGCCAGCAGCTTTTCCCCGGGACAGGGTAGGGATACGCAGTATTTT.

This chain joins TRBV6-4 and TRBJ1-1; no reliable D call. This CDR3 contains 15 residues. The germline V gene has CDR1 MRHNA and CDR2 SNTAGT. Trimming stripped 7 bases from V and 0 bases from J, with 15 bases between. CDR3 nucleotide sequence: TGTGCCAGCAAGGAATGGGCCATCATGAACACTGAAGCTTTCTTT. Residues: CASKEWAIMNTEAFF.

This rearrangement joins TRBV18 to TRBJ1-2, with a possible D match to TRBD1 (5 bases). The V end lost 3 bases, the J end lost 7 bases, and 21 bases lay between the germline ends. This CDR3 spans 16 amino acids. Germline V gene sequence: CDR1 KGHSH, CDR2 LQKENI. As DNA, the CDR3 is TGTGCCAGCTCACCTTCGACCGGACCAGCCGGGGGTGGCTACACCTTC. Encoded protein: CASSPSTGPAGGGYTF.

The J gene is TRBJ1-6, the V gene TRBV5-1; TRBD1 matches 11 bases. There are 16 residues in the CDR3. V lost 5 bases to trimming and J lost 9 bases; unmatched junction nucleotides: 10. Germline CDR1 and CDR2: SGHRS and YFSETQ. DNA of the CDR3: TGCGCCAGCAGTTTTTCTGGACAGGGGGCCGGTTCACCCCTCCACTTT. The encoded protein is CASSFSGQGAGSPLHF.

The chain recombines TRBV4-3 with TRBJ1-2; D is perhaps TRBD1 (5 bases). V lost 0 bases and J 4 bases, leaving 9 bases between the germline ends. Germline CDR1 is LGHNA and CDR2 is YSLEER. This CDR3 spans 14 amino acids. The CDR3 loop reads CASSQERGSYGYTF. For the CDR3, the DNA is TGCGCCAGCAGCCAAGAGCGGGGCTCCTATGGCTACACCTTC.

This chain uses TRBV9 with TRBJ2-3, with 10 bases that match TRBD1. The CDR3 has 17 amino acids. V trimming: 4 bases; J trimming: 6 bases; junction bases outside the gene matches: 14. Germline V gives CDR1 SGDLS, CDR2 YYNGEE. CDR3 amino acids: CASSQFETGGGWDTQYF. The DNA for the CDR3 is TGTGCCAGCAGCCAGTTCGAGACAGGGGGCGGGTGGGATACGCAGTATTTT.

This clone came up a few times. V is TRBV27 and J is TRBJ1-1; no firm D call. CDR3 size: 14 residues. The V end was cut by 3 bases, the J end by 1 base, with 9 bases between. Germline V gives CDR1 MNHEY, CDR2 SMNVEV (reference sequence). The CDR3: CASSFEEGNTEAFF. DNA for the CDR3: TGTGCCAGCAGTTTTGAGGAGGGGAACACTGAAGCTTTCTTT.

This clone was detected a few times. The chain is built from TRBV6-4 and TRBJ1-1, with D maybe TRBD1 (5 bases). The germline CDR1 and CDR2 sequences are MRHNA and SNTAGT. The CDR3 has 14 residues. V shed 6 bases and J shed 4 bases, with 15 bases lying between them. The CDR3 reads CASRKARDSTEAFF. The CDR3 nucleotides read TGTGCCAGCAGAAAGGCACGCGACAGCACTGAAGCTTTCTTT.

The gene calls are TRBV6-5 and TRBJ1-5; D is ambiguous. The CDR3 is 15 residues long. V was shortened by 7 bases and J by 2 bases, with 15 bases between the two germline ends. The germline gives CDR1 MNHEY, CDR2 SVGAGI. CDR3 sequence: CASKPGGAGNQPQHF. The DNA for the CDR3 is TGTGCCAGCAAGCCGGGAGGAGCGGGCAATCAGCCCCAGCATTTT.

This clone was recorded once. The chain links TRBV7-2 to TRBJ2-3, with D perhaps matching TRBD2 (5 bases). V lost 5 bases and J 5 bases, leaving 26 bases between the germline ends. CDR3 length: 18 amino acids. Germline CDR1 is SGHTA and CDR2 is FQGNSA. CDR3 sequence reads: CASSQPLDSLLGGDTQYF. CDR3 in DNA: TGTGCCAGCAGCCAACCCCTGGACTCACTTCTGGGCGGAGATACGCAGTATTTT.

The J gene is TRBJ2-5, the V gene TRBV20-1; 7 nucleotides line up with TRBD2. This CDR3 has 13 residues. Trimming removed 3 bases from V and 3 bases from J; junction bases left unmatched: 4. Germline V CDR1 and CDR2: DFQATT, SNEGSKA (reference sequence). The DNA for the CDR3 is TGCAGTGCTAGTAGTCGGGGGGAAGAGACCCAGTACTTC. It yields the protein CSASSRGEETQYF.

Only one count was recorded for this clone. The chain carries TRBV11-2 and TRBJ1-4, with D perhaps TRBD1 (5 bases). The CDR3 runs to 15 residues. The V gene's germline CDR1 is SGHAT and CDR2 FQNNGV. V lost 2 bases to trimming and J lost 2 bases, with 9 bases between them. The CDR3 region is CASSLTDTTNEKLFF. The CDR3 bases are TGTGCCAGCAGCTTAACGGACACGACTAATGAAAAACTGTTTTTT.

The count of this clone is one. The CDR3 DNA follows: TGTGCCAGCTCACCAAGTGGACAGGGAAATGGCTACACCTTC. Its protein is CASSPSGQGNGYTF. The chain recombines TRBV18 with TRBJ1-2; 8 bases are shared with TRBD1. The CDR3 extends over 14 amino acids. Losses at the gene ends were 2 bases for V and 6 bases for J; bases not matched to a gene: 5. Germline V lookup: CDR1 KGHSH, CDR2 LQKENI.